This TCR beta chain was observed in a study of blood T cell repertoires in COVID-19. For the study at large: T cells, B-cell-depleted T cells, or PBMCs supplied cDNA or gDNA.

Sequenced by immunoSEQ multiplex PCR; TCRdb stores in-frame clones only, minus some. The sample has around 300,000 clones, under 90% seen once; the top ten hold approximately 0.94%. The CDR3 extends over 15 amino acids. Trimming took 4 bases from V and 4 from J, leaving 17 bases between them. From germline, CDR1 is SGHNT and CDR2 YYREEE (reference sequence). The gene calls are TRBV5-4 and TRBJ1-2; D not certain. Sequencing was done on a sample of peripheral blood. The TCR originated in a woman aged 40-49 years who had recovered from COVID-19. The CDR3 nucleotides are TGTGCCAGCAGCCCCGAAGGGAGGGATAGCTATGGCTACACCTTC. Its translation: CASSPEGRDSYGYTF.